This TCR beta chain stems from a study of identical twins. A universal primer binding site was introduced by template switching. The final cDNA contained unique molecular identifiers. TCRdb reanalysed the 5' RACE reads using MiXCR and keeps one entry per CDR3 protein. The sample shows around 1.7 million distinct CDR3 sequences, more than 30% of them seen only once. Germline CDR1 SNHLY, CDR2 FYNNEI. The CDR3 loop spans 14 amino acids. After removal of 4 bases from V and 9 bases from J, the junction contained 9 bases not matched to a gene. Notes on the study in general: In monozygotic twins, models underestimated the sharing of out-of-frame TCR alpha.

The table lists this clonotype with a few counts. The antigen is not known. This receptor was identified in a newborn girl in good health. This chain links TRBV2 with TRBJ2-1, with 7 bases aligning to TRBD1. The sequencing input was cord blood. CDR3 protein: CASSGDRELVEQFF. The DNA of the CDR3 is TGTGCCAGCAGTGGCGACAGGGAATTGGTTGAGCAGTTCTTC.